This record looks at one T cell receptor (beta chain) sequence and its context. At the DNA level, this CDR3 is encoded by other sequences in the same sample as well. Data came from immunoSEQ multiplex PCR; TCRdb stores just in-frame clones and leaves some out. The sample lists about 370,000 clones; around 85% were seen once. This sample's treatment: about 20 received Ad26.COV2.S at low or high dose, single or two shots; 5 received placebo; per-sample allocation not given. Samples analyzed were those drawn on day 63 after the first vaccine or placebo injection. The record originates from a study of Ad26.COV2.S vaccination and SARS-CoV-2 variants. The CDR3 sequence is 13 residues long. V lost 1 base and J lost 4, with 7 bases in between.

The source of this sequence is a person aged 18-60 years who received the Ad26.COV2.S COVID-19 vaccine or a placebo. The specimen was peripheral blood, collected in a trial of Ad26.COV2.S vaccine versus placebo. The rearrangement links TRBV12-3 or TRBV12-4 to TRBJ1-2, with a tentative D call TRBD1 (6 bases). The CDR3 nucleotides are TGTGCCAGCAGTTTAGGAGGGGGCTATGGCTACACCTTC. Translation gives CASSLGGGYGYTF.